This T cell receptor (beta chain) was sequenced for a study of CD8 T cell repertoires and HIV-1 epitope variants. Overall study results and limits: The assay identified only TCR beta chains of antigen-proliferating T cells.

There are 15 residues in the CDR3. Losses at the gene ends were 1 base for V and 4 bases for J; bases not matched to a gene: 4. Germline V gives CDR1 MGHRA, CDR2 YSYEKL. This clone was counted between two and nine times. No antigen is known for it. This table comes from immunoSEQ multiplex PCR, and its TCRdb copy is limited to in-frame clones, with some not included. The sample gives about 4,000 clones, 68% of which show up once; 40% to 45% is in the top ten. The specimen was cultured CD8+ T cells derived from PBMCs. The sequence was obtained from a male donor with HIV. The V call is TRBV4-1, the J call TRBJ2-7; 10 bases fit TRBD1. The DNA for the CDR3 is TGCGCCAGCAGCCAAGGCGACAGGGGGCATTACGAGCAGTACTTC. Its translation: CASSQGDRGHYEQYF.